This TCR beta chain comes out of a study of cytomegalovirus exposure and HLA in healthy donors. Study results and caveats: The study labeled more than 150 TCR beta chains cytomegalovirus-associated. Association with HLA alleles at 0.05 false discovery rate was found for 17,000 or so TCR beta sequences in a later analysis.

There are 15 residues in the CDR3. V lost 4 bases, J lost 5 bases, and 10 bases stayed unmatched. In germline, CDR1 is SGHTA, CDR2 FQGNSA. With regard to this clone: The antigen is undetermined.

This PCR relied on a set of 60 Vbeta primers and 13 Jbeta primers. Assay: immunoSEQ multiplex PCR; the TCRdb copy retains only in-frame clones and omits some. The sample contains about 130,000 clones, about 80% of which appear only once. The sequenced sample was PBMCs. This clonotype originated in a woman between 45 and 60 years old in good health and CMV-seronegative. The chain links TRBV7-2 to TRBJ2-7, with 8 bases identical to TRBD2. CDR3 in DNA: TGTGCCAGCAGCTCGGGGGGGGGAGTAGCCGACGAGCAGTACTTC. It encodes CASSSGGGVADEQYF.